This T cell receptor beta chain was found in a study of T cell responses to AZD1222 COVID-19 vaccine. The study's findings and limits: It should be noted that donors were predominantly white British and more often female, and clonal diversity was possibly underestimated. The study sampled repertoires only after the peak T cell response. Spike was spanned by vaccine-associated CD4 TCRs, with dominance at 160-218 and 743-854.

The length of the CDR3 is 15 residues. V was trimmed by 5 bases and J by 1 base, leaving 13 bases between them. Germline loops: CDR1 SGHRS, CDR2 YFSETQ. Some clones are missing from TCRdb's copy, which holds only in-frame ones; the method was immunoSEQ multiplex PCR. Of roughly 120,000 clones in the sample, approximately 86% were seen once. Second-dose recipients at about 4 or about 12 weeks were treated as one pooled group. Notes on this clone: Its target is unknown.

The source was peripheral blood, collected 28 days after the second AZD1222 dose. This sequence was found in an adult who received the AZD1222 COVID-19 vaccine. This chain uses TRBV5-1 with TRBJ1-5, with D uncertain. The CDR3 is CASSPRTGSNQPQHF. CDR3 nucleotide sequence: TGCGCCAGCAGTCCCCGGACGGGGAGCAATCAGCCCCAGCATTTT.